Given below is one T cell receptor beta chain in context. The method was immunoSEQ multiplex PCR; TCRdb's version includes in-frame clones alone and lacks a portion of them. The profile shows roughly 100,000 clones, 82% of them singletons. This sample is drawn from a study of T cell responses to AZD1222 COVID-19 vaccine. The CDR3 spans 15 residues. V gave up 3 bases and J gave up 5 bases, with 17 bases separating them. Germline assignment: CDR1 WNHNN and CDR2 SYGVQD (reference sequence). This TCR was sampled from an adult in good health. J is TRBJ2-7 and V is TRBV10-1; no clear D gene. The sequences come from peripheral blood, collected on day 0 of AZD1222 vaccination. CDR3 sequence reads: CASSDLIPSLNEQYF. The CDR3 nucleotides are TGCGCCAGCAGTGACCTAATCCCCTCCTTGAACGAGCAGTACTTC.